This T cell receptor (beta chain) derives from a study of response to subunit inactivated influenza vaccine. The study, taken as a whole, reports: Authors proposed each seasonal influenza vaccination draws in few new T cells.

TCRdb re-analysed the RT-PCR reads in MiXCR, keeping a single row per CDR3 protein. The table has 450,000 to 550,000 distinct CDR3 sequences, 25% seen once. This clonotype was counted between two and nine times. Its antigen is unidentified. This TCR derives from a man in his forties or fifties who received an inactivated influenza vaccine. The specimen was CD4+ T cells sorted from PBMCs, collected roughly 5 days after vaccination.

The CDR3 bases are TGCGCCAGCAGCTTTGGAGGGGGCTCTGAAAAACTGTTTTTT. Its translation is CASSFGGGSEKLFF. The gene calls are TRBV5-1 and TRBJ1-4; 7 bases are a match to TRBD1. The CDR3 runs 14 residues. From germline, CDR1 is SGHRS and CDR2 YFSETQ. V lost 2 bases and J lost 7; bases outside the gene matches: 5.